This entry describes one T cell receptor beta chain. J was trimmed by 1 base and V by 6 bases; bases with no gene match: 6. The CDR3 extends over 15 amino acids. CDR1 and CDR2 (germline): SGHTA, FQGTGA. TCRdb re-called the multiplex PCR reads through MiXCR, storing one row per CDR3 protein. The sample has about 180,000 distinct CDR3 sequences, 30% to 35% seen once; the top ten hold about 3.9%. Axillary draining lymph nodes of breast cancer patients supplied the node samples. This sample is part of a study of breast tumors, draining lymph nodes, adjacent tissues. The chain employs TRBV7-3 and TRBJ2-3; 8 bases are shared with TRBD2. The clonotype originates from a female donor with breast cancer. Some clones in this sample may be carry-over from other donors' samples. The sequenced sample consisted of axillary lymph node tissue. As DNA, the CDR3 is TGTGCCAGCAGGTCCGGGGGGGCGGGCACAGATACGCAGTATTTT. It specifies CASRSGGAGTDTQYF. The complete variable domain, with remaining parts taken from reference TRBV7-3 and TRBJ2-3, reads GAGVSQTPSNKVTEKGKYVELRCDPISGHTALYWYRQSLGQGPEFLIYFQGTGAADDSGLPNDRFFAVRPEGSVSTLKIQRTERGDSAVYLCASRSGGAGTDTQYFGPGTRLTVL.